This T cell receptor (beta chain) was recorded in a study of T cell responses to AZD1222 COVID-19 vaccine. Study observations and caveats: Spike-specific TCR breadth rose after two AZD1222 doses, and depth rose as well. The number of AZD1222 recipients seropositive at baseline was only 6 or 7.

Method: immunoSEQ multiplex PCR; TCRdb's copy keeps in-frame clones and lacks some. The sample shows some 190,000 clones, 85% to 95% of them seen only once. Per the germline V gene, CDR1 is SEHNR and CDR2 is FQNEAQ (reference sequence). The V segment lost 2 bases and the J segment 7 bases; nucleotides outside the gene matches: 7. The CDR3 spans 15 residues. A remark on this clone: What it recognizes is unknown.

The V gene is TRBV7-9, the J gene TRBJ1-4, with 7 bases aligning to TRBD1. The sample was peripheral blood, taken on day 0 of AZD1222 vaccination. This sequence was found in an adult in good health. The CDR3 sequence: CASSLSTGLGEKLFF. CDR3 sequence (DNA): TGTGCCAGCAGCTTATCGACAGGGTTGGGTGAAAAACTGTTTTTT.